This T cell receptor (beta chain) was found in a study of T cell responses to AZD1222 COVID-19 vaccine. Germline-derived CDR1 and CDR2 are SEHNR and FQNEAQ (reference sequence). CDR3 length equals 14 residues. Losses at the gene ends were 3 bases for V and 6 bases for J; bases not matched to a gene: 3. TCRdb's table, derived via immunoSEQ multiplex PCR, lists solely in-frame clones and lacks some. Among about 140,000 clones listed, roughly 93% were seen once. The receptor comes from an adult in good health. This chain connects TRBV7-9 to TRBJ2-2; 8 bases map to TRBD1. The sequencing used peripheral blood, collected on day 0 of MenACWY control vaccination. CDR3 DNA: TGTGCCAGCAGCTTTTCAGGGGGCCCCGGGGAGCTGTTTTTT. This codes for CASSFSGGPGELFF.